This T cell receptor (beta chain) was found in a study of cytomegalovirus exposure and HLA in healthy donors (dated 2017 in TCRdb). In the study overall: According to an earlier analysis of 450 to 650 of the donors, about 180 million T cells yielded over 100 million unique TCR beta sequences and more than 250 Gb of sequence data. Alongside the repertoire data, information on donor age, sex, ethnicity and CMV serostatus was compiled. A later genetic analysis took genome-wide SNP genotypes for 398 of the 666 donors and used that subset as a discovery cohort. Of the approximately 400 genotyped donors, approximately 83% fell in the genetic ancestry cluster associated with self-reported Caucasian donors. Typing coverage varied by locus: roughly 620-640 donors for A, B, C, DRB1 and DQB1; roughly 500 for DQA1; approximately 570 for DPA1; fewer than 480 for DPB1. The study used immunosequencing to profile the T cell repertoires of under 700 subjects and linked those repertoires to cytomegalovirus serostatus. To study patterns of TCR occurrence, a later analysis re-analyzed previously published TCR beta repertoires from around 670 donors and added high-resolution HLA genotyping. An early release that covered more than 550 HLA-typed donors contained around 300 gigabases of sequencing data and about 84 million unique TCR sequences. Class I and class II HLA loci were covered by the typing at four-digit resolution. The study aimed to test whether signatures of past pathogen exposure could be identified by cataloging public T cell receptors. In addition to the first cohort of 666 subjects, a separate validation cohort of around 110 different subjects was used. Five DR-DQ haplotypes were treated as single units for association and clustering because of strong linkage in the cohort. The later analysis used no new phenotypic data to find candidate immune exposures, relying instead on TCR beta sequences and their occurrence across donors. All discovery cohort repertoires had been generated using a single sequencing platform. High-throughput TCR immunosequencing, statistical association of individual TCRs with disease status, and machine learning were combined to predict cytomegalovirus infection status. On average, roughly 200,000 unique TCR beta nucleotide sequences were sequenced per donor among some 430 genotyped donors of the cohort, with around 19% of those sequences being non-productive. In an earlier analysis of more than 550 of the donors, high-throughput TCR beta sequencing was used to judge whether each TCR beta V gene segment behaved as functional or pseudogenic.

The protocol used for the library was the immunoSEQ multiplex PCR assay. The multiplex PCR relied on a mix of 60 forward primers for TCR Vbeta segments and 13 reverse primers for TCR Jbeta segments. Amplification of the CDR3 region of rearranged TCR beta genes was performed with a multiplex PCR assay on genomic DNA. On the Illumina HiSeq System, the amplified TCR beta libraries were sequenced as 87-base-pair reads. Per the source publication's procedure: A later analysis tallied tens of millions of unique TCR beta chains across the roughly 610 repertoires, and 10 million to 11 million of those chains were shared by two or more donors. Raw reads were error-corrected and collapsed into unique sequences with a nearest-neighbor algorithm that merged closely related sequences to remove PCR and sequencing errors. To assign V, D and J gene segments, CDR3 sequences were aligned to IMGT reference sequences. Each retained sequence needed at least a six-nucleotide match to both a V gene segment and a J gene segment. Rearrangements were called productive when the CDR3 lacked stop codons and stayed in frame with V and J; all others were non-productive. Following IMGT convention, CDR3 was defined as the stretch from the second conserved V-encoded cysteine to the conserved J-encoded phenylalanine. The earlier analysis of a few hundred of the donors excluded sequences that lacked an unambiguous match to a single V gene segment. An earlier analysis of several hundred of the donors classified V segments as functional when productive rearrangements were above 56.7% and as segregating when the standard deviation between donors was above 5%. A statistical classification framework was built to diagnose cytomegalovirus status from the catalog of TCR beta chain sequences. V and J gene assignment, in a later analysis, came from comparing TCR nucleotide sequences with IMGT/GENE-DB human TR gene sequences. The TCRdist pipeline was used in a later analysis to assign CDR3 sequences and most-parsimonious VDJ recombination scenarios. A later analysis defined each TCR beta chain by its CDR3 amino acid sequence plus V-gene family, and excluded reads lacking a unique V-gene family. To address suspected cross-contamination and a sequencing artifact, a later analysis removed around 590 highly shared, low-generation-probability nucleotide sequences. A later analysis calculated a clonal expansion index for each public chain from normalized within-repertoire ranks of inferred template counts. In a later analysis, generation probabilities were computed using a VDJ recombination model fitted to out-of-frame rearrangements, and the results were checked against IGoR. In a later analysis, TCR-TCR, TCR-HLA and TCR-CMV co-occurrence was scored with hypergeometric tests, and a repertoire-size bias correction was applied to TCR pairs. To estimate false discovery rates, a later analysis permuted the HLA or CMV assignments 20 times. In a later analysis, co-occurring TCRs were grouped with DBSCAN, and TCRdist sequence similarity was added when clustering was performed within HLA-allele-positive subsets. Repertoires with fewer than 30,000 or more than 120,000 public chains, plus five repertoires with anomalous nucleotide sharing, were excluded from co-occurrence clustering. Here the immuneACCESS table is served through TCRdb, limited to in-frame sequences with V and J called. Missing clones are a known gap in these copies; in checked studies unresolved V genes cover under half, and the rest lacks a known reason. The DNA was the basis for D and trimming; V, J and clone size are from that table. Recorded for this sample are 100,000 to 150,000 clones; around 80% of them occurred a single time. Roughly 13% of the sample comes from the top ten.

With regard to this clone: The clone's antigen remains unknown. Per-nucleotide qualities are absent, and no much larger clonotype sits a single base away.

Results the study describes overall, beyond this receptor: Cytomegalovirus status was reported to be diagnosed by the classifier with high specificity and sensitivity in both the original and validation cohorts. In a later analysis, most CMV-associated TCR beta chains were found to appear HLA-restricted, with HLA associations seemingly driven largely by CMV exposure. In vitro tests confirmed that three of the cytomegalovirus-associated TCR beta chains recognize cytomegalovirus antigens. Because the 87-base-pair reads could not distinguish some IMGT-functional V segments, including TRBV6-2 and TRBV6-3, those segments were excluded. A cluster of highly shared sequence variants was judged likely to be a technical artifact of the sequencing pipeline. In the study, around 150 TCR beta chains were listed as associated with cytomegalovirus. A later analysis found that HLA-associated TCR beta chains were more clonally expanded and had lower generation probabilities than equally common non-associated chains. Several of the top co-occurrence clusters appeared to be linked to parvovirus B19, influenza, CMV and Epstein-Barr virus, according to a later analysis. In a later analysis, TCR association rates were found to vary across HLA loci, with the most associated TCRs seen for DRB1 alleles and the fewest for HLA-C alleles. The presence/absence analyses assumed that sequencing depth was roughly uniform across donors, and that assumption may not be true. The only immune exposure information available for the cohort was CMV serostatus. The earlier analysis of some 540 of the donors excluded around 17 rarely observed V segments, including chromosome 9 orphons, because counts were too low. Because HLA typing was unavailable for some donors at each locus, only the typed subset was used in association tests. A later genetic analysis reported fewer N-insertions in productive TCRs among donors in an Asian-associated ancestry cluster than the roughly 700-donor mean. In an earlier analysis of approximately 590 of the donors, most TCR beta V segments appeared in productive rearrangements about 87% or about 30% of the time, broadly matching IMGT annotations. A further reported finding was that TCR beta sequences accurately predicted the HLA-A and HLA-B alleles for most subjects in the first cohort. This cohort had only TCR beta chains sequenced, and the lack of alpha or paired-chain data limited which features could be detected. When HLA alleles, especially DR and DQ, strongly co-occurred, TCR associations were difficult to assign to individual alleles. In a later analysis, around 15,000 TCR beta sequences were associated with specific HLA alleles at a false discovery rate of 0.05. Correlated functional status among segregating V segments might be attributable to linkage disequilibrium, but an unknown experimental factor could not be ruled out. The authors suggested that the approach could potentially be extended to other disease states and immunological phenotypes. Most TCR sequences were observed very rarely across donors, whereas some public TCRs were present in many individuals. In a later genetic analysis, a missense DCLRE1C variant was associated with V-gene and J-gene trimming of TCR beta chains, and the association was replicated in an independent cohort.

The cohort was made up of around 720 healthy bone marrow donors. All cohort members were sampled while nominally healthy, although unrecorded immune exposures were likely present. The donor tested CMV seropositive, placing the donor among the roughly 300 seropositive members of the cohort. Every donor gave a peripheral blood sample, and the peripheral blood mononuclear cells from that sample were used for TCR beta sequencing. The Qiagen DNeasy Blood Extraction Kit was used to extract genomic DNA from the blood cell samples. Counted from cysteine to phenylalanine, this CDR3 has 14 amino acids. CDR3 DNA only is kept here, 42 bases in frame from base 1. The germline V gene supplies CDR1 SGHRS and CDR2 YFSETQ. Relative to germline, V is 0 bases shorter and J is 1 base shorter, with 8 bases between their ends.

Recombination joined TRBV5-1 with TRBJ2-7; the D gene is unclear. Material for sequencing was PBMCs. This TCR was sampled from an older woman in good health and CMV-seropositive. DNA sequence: TGCGCCAGCAGCTTGGGACTCGATTCCTACGAGCAGTACTTC. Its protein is CASSLGLDSYEQYF.